This TCR beta chain is from a study of shared clonotypes between healthy human individuals. Study context: Plates per donor: three CD4 naive, three CD4 memory, two CD8 naive, one CD8 memory. General observations from the study: Among several donors, roughly 5% of naive CD4 clonotypes were found in common.

In the case of this clone: Its antigen is not identified.

Losses at the gene ends were 4 bases for V and 0 bases for J; bases not matched to a gene: 1. CDR3 size: 15 residues. Germline-derived CDR1 and CDR2 are SGHTA and FQGNSA. Methods used by the authors: Junction-only sequences without quality scores were provided by ImmunoSEQ, so filtering was different. TCRdb's copy holds only in-frame clones and misses some; the assay was immunoSEQ multiplex PCR. The V and J calls and clone size were taken over from that table, and D and trimming were inferred from the DNA. The sample contains nearly 1 million clones, approximately 76% of which appear only once. Donors were healthy HIV-negative adults without recently reported acute infections or vaccinations.

This clonotype originated in a man aged 18 to 29 in good health. Sequencing was performed on memory CD4+ T cells sorted from blood. Specified subset: CD45RA-negative fraction. The chain employs TRBV7-2 and TRBJ2-2; 8 positions agree with TRBD2. CDR3 residues: CASSSTSANTGELFF. The CDR3 region has the DNA TGTGCCAGCAGCTCGACTAGCGCGAACACCGGGGAGCTGTTTTTT.